The sample holds a few counts of the clone carrying this TCR beta chain. This sample was included in a study of cytomegalovirus exposure and HLA in healthy donors. The donors comprised healthy bone marrow donors. CDR1 WSHSY and CDR2 SAAADI come from the germline V gene. The CDR3 runs to 13 residues. Trimming stripped 6 bases from V and 3 bases from J, with 9 bases between. A multiplex PCR was run with 60 Vbeta primers and 13 Jbeta primers. The table came from immunoSEQ multiplex PCR; TCRdb's copy has only in-frame clones and leaves some out. This table holds over 85,000 clones, roughly 76% found once. The specimen sequenced was PBMCs. The chain links TRBV10-2 to TRBJ1-5, with D tentatively TRBD1 (5 bases). The receptor comes from a man aged 40-50 years in good health and CMV-seronegative. The CDR3 DNA is TGCGCCAGCAGCAGACAGTACAATCAGCCCCAGCATTTT. Protein: CASSRQYNQPQHF.